The rows below give T cell receptor beta chains drawn from one sample of a study of OX40 agonist ivuxolimab in advanced cancers. Using immunoSEQ multiplex PCR, the repertoire was profiled, and TCRdb retains in-frame clones only, with some absent. The table has some 80,000 clones, roughly 83% seen once. Here the sequenced sample was CD4+ or CD8+ T cells sorted from blood, taken in a trial of the OX40 agonist ivuxolimab. The origin of the receptors is an adult with an advanced solid tumor such as melanoma, head and neck, liver or kidney cancer. The CDR3 runs from the conserved cysteine through the conserved F or W. The D gene is left open where the match is weak. Clone size, where shown, is once, few, many, or a class for clones that have expanded.

size | J | D | V | CDR3 | DNA
- | TRBJ1-1 | - | TRBV5-1 | CASSLLGTGNTEAFF | TGCGCCAGCAGCTTGCTGGGAACAGGGAACACTGAAGCTTTCTTT
- | TRBJ1-5 | - | TRBV7-2 | CASSLESGRHQPQHF | TGTGCCAGCAGCTTAGAGTCAGGGAGGCATCAGCCCCAGCATTTT
- | TRBJ2-7 | - | TRBV7-2 | CASSLNAGATYEQYF | TGTGCCAGCAGCTTAAATGCGGGGGCCACCTACGAGCAGTACTTC
- | TRBJ2-1 | - | TRBV30 | CAWKSPGPGSYNEQFF | TGTGCCTGGAAAAGCCCGGGGCCTGGATCGTACAATGAGCAGTTCTTC
- | TRBJ2-1 | TRBD1 | TRBV7-3 | CASSFRKTGALDEQFF | TGTGCCAGCAGCTTCAGGAAAACAGGGGCGTTGGATGAGCAGTTCTTC
- | TRBJ1-1 | - | TRBV20-1 | CRMDTETEAFF | TGCAGGATGGATACAGAGACTGAAGCTTTCTTT
once | TRBJ1-3 | - | TRBV2 | CASSVRTPSSGNTIYF | TGTGCCAGCAGTGTACGGACTCCGAGCTCTGGAAACACCATATATTTT
- | TRBJ1-3 | - | TRBV28 | CASSLGLRSGAGNTIYF | TGTGCCAGCAGTTTAGGTCTGCGGTCAGGGGCTGGAAACACCATATATTTT
- | TRBJ2-1 | TRBD2 | TRBV7-3 | CASSFSLAGANEQFF | TGTGCCAGCAGCTTTAGTCTAGCGGGAGCTAACGAGCAGTTCTTC
- | TRBJ1-4 | - | TRBV30 | CAWNRGMNEKLFF | TGTGCCTGGAACCGGGGCATGAATGAAAAACTGTTTTTT
- | TRBJ2-2 | - | TRBV5-6 | CASSSITVPGEGGELFF | TGTGCCAGCAGCTCAATAACAGTACCAGGGGAAGGAGGGGAGCTGTTTTTT
- | TRBJ2-1 | TRBD2 | TRBV27 | CASSHLLGGGNEQFF | TGTGCCAGCAGTCACCTCTTGGGGGGGGGCAATGAGCAGTTCTTC
- | TRBJ2-1 | TRBD1 | TRBV2 | CASRRTGMNYNEQFF | TGTGCCAGCAGGAGGACAGGGATGAACTACAATGAGCAGTTCTTC
- | TRBJ1-1 | - | TRBV6-6 | CASSFGQNDAFF | TGTGCCAGCAGTTTCGGACAGAACGACGCTTTCTTT
once | TRBJ1-5 | TRBD1 | TRBV6-4 | CAGSVWTGLSNQPQHF | TGTGCCGGCAGTGTTTGGACAGGACTTAGCAATCAGCCCCAGCATTTT
- | TRBJ2-3 | TRBD2 | TRBV9 | CASSGGLAGADTQYF | TGTGCCAGCAGCGGGGGACTAGCGGGAGCAGATACGCAGTATTTT
few | TRBJ1-1 | - | TRBV15 | CATSRDRSNGDEAFF | TGTGCCACCAGCAGAGATCGAAGTAACGGCGATGAAGCTTTCTTT
- | TRBJ2-3 | TRBD2 | TRBV9 | CASSSPGLATDTQYF | TGTGCCAGCAGCTCCCCGGGACTAGCAACAGATACGCAGTATTTT
once | TRBJ2-2 | - | TRBV13 | CASSLDNLAGELFF | TGTGCCAGCAGCTTAGACAATCTTGCCGGGGAGCTGTTTTTT
- | TRBJ2-7 | - | TRBV7-3 | CASSLRTGPDYEQYF | TGTGCCAGCAGCTTAAGAACGGGACCCGACTACGAGCAGTACTTC
- | TRBJ1-2 | - | TRBV5-4 | CASSLEGINYGYTF | TGTGCCAGCAGCTTGGAAGGAATCAACTATGGCTACACCTTC
- | TRBJ2-5 | - | TRBV14 | CASSQGRIIETQYF | TGTGCCAGCAGCCAAGGCAGGATAATAGAGACCCAGTACTTC
- | TRBJ1-1 | - | TRBV6-5 | CASTPPAGLNTEAFF | TGTGCCAGCACCCCCCCAGCAGGGTTGAACACTGAAGCTTTCTTT
- | TRBJ2-5 | - | TRBV2 | CASSLGADRETQYF | TGTGCCAGCAGCCTCGGGGCCGACCGGGAGACCCAGTACTTC
- | TRBJ2-2 | TRBD1 | TRBV30 | CACGQGSVGELFF | TGTGCCTGCGGACAGGGGTCTGTCGGGGAGCTGTTTTTT
- | TRBJ1-2 | TRBD1 | TRBV25-1 | CASSGGTAYGYTF | TGTGCCAGCAGTGGGGGGACAGCCTATGGCTACACCTTC
- | TRBJ1-5 | - | TRBV6-5 | CASSPYPREPQHF | TGTGCCAGCAGTCCCTATCCTCGGGAGCCCCAGCATTTT
- | TRBJ1-2 | - | TRBV5-4 | CASSLLGQDGYTF | TGTGCCAGCAGCTTGTTGGGTCAGGATGGCTACACCTTC
- | TRBJ2-7 | TRBD2 | TRBV19 | CASSPNTRLAGDEQYF | TGTGCCAGTAGTCCAAACACAAGACTAGCGGGAGACGAGCAGTACTTC
- | TRBJ1-1 | TRBD1 | TRBV18 | CASSPRTGENTEAFF | TGTGCCAGCTCACCGCGGACAGGGGAGAACACTGAAGCTTTCTTT
- | TRBJ1-1 | - | TRBV9 | CASSARVSVNTEAFF | TGTGCCAGCAGCGCTAGGGTTTCGGTGAACACTGAAGCTTTCTTT
- | TRBJ1-6 | - | TRBV14 | CASSHEREGYNSPLHF | TGTGCCAGCAGCCATGAAAGGGAAGGCTATAATTCACCCCTCCACTTT
- | TRBJ2-1 | TRBD1 | TRBV19 | CASRRRDRAVNEQFF | TGTGCCAGTAGACGCCGGGACAGGGCGGTCAATGAGCAGTTCTTC
- | TRBJ1-2 | - | TRBV27 | CASSLYRYYGYTF | TGTGCCAGCAGTTTATATCGGTACTATGGCTACACCTTC
- | TRBJ2-5 | - | TRBV5-1 | CASRDGPSETQYF | TGCGCCAGCCGGGACGGACCCTCAGAGACCCAGTACTTC
- | TRBJ2-7 | TRBD2 | TRBV6-1 | CASSESGGRYEQYF | TGTGCCAGCAGTGAATCGGGGGGACGCTACGAGCAGTACTTC
- | TRBJ1-3 | - | TRBV6-5 | CASKPQGSGNTIYF | TGTGCCAGCAAGCCCCAGGGCTCTGGAAACACCATATATTTT
once | TRBJ2-3 | - | TRBV20-1 | CSAKQGDTQYF | TGCAGTGCTAAGCAGGGAGATACGCAGTATTTT
- | TRBJ2-1 | - | TRBV6-4 | CASSDGSSYNEQFF | TGTGCCAGCAGTGACGGAAGCTCCTACAATGAGCAGTTCTTC
once | TRBJ2-2 | - | TRBV19 | CASPFRGRNTGELFF | TGTGCCAGTCCATTCAGGGGAAGGAACACCGGGGAGCTGTTTTTT
- | TRBJ2-5 | - | TRBV7-3 | CASSLRNKGGGGPGETQYF | TGTGCCAGCAGCTTAAGAAATAAGGGAGGGGGAGGGCCTGGAGAGACCCAGTACTTC
- | TRBJ2-2 | - | TRBV7-2 | CASSPTGSLNTGELFF | TGTGCCAGCAGTCCGACCGGGTCTCTCAACACCGGGGAGCTGTTTTTT
- | TRBJ2-2 | - | TRBV11-1 | CASSVQGPGELFF | TGTGCCAGCAGCGTACAGGGACCCGGGGAGCTGTTTTTT
- | TRBJ2-2 | - | TRBV6-5 | CASRPFRMAGELFF | TGTGCCAGCAGGCCCTTTAGGATGGCCGGGGAGCTGTTTTTT
- | TRBJ2-1 | - | TRBV30 | CAWSVHLYNEQFF | TGTGCCTGGAGTGTACACCTTTACAATGAGCAGTTCTTC
- | TRBJ2-7 | - | TRBV10-3 | CASSPHLTNTYEQYF | TGTGCCAGCAGTCCCCATTTGACGAATACCTACGAGCAGTACTTC
- | TRBJ1-5 | - | TRBV6-1 | CASSEGPGNNQPQHF | TGTGCCAGCAGTGAAGGTCCGGGGAACAATCAGCCCCAGCATTTT
few | TRBJ2-2 | TRBD1 | TRBV11-2 | CASSSSIYRGRAYTGELFF | TGTGCCAGCAGCTCGTCAATTTACAGGGGGCGCGCATATACCGGGGAGCTGTTTTTT
- | TRBJ2-1 | - | TRBV29-1 | CSGRWYNEQFF | TGCAGCGGGAGGTGGTACAATGAGCAGTTCTTC
- | TRBJ2-7 | - | TRBV30 | CAWSVGGNEQYF | TGTGCCTGGAGTGTGGGGGGCAACGAGCAGTACTTC
- | TRBJ1-2 | - | TRBV6-1 | CATIKGGYTF | TGTGCCACCATAAAGGGGGGCTACACCTTC
once | TRBJ1-1 | TRBD1 | TRBV27 | CASSPRQGQTSEAFF | TGTGCCAGCAGTCCCCGACAGGGGCAAACTTCTGAAGCTTTCTTT
once | TRBJ2-3 | TRBD2 | TRBV4-2 | CASSQFSGGASFQTDTQYF | TGTGCCAGCAGCCAATTTAGCGGGGGGGCCTCATTTCAGACAGATACGCAGTATTTT
- | TRBJ2-1 | TRBD1 | TRBV2 | CASSDTGDEQFF | TGTGCCAGCAGTGATACAGGGGATGAGCAGTTCTTC
- | TRBJ2-1 | TRBD2 | TRBV18 | CASSPPRRTPSGLLEQFF | TGTGCCAGCTCACCACCGCGACGGACGCCTAGCGGTCTTTTGGAGCAGTTCTTC
- | TRBJ2-6 | - | TRBV6-5 | CASSYKQVGGANVLTF | TGTGCCAGCAGTTACAAGCAAGTGGGCGGGGCCAACGTCCTGACTTTC
- | TRBJ2-7 | TRBD2 | TRBV5-1 | CASSLGAGPSSYEQYF | TGCGCCAGCAGCTTGGGAGCGGGACCGAGCTCCTACGAGCAGTACTTC